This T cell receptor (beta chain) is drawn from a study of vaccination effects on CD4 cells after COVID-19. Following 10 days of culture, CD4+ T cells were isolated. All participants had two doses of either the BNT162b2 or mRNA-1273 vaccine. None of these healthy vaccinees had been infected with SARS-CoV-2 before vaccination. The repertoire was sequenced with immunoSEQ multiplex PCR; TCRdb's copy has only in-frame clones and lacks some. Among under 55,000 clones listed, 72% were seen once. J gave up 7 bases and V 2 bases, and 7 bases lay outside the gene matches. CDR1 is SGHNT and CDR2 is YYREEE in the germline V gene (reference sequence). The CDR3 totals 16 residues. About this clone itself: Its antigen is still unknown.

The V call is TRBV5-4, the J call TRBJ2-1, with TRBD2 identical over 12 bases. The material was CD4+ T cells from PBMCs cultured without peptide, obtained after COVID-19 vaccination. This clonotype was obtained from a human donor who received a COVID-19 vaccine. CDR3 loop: CASSFSSGRAWNEQFF. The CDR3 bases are TGTGCCAGCAGCTTCTCTAGCGGGAGGGCCTGGAATGAGCAGTTCTTC.